This T cell receptor (beta chain) was observed in a study of cytomegalovirus exposure and HLA in healthy donors. Overall study context: The 130 or so validation repertoires, a later analysis reported, used the same platform as the approximately 730 repertoires from the first cohort.

Generated by immunoSEQ multiplex PCR, the TCRdb table keeps only in-frame clones and is missing some. The data show 250,000 to 400,000 clones, with about nine tenths seen just once and roughly 1.2% held by the top ten. Study-wide findings and caveats: In vitro assays verified that a few CMV-associated chains recognized CMV antigens specifically.

On this clone itself: What it binds is unknown.

Germline V gene data show CDR1 as SGHDT and CDR2 as YYEEEE. The CDR3 extends over 14 amino acids. Trimming pared 5 bases from V and 0 bases from J, leaving 11 bases between. The sample was PBMCs. This receptor was taken from a woman in her 30s in good health and CMV-seropositive. The chain carries TRBV5-6 and TRBJ1-2; a weak D match, TRBD1 (6 bases). CDR3 sequence reads: CASRRRGANYGYTF. For the CDR3, the DNA is TGTGCCAGCAGGCGTAGGGGGGCTAACTATGGCTACACCTTC.